The 5 T cell receptor beta chains listed next were all sequenced from one sample in a study of a mutant IDH1 vaccine in newly diagnosed glioma. Clones were read by immunoSEQ multiplex PCR, and TCRdb kept only the in-frame ones, dropping some. The data hold about 51,000 clones, with 60% to 85% observed a single time. The time point: baseline, week 1 (first vaccination visit). The treatment: pre-vaccination baseline after standard-of-care therapy. The specimen comprised PBMCs, sampled from a glioma patient treated with radiotherapy, temozolomide or both. All receptors come from a woman aged 40-49 years with glioma.

This clone appeared once. The chain has TRBV5-5 and TRBJ2-7; 7 nucleotides agree with TRBD1. The CDR3 loop spans 15 amino acids. Trimming at V came to 0 bases and at J to 2 bases, leaving 5 bases not matched to a gene. Germline loops: CDR1 SGHKS, CDR2 YYEKEE (reference sequence). Here the CDR3 reads CASSLEGQGAYEQYF. In DNA form, the CDR3 reads TGTGCCAGCAGCTTGGAAGGTCAGGGGGCCTACGAGCAGTACTTC.

This clone was counted between two and nine times. The J gene is TRBJ1-2, the V gene TRBV28, with 9 nucleotides matching TRBD1. Germline CDR1 MDHEN, CDR2 SYDVKM. The CDR3 is made up of 15 amino acids. V lost 3 bases and J lost 3; bases outside the gene matches: 5. CDR3 nucleotide sequence: TGTGCCAGCAGTTTCTGGGACAGGGCACACTATGGCTACACCTTC. It yields the protein CASSFWDRAHYGYTF.

The chain uses TRBV10-1 and TRBJ2-7, with a possible D match to TRBD2 (6 bases). Trimming pared 6 bases from V and 2 bases from J, leaving 17 bases between. From germline, CDR1 is WNHNN and CDR2 SYGVQD (reference sequence). The CDR3 covers 15 residues. CDR3 amino acids: CASRTRGAIAYEQYF. The CDR3 coding sequence is TGCGCCAGCAGGACGCGGGGCGCCATAGCCTACGAGCAGTACTTC.

This chain uses TRBV6-5 with TRBJ1-3; D uncertain. Between the trimmed V and J ends, which lost 1 base and 1 base, there was a span of 11 bases. The CDR3 contains 16 residues. Per germline, CDR1 MNHEY and CDR2 SVGAGI. CDR3 DNA: TGTGCCAGCAGTTACTTTAGGCCGACATCTGGAAACACCATATATTTT. The encoded protein is CASSYFRPTSGNTIYF.

This chain links TRBV2 with TRBJ2-1; 9 bases are a match to TRBD2. V was clipped by 5 bases and J by 0 bases; unmatched bases: 5. The CDR3 runs 16 residues. Germline V CDR1 and CDR2: SNHLY, FYNNEI. The CDR3 is CASSYSGGSSYNEQFF. The CDR3 DNA reads TGTGCCAGCAGTTACAGCGGGGGGAGCTCCTACAATGAGCAGTTCTTC.